Below, 12 T cell receptor beta chains from the same sample are listed, as sequenced in a study of T cell changes during pregnancy in multiple sclerosis. Assay used: immunoSEQ multiplex PCR; TCRdb lists only in-frame clones, some missing. Seen here are 85,000 to 100,000 clones, roughly 90% observed once, and the top ten hold 1.5% to 1.9%. The specimen comprised peripheral blood, sampled in the first trimester of pregnancy. These receptors all come from a female donor with multiple sclerosis, enrolled in a pregnancy study.

The chain employs TRBV7-6 and TRBJ2-7; TRBD1 is a possible D gene (6 bases). CDR3 length: 13 amino acids. Per germline, CDR1 SGHVS and CDR2 FNYEAQ. Trimming took off 0 bases at V and 5 bases at J, with 8 bases between the two ends. CDR3: CASSLAGAHEQYF. CDR3 DNA: TGTGCCAGCAGCTTAGCGGGGGCCCACGAGCAGTACTTC.

This chain links TRBV6-1 with TRBJ1-2; no clear D gene. CDR3 size: 14 residues. Germline V gene sequence: CDR1 MNHNS, CDR2 SASEGT. V was cut by 6 bases and J by 8 bases, with 19 bases left in between. This chain's CDR3 is CASREVGTTGGYTF. The CDR3 DNA follows: TGTGCCAGCAGAGAGGTCGGAACGACGGGAGGCTACACCTTC.

The chain carries TRBV5-1 and TRBJ2-2; TRBD1 is a possible D gene (5 bases). CDR1 is SGHRS, CDR2 YFSETQ, per germline. This CDR3 is built from 15 residues. Trimming removed 1 base at V and 4 bases at J, with 11 bases between. In nucleotides, the CDR3 is TGCGCCAGCAGCTTGACAGGCTCTTTCACCGGGGAGCTGTTTTTT. It encodes CASSLTGSFTGELFF.

The chain links TRBV28 to TRBJ2-7; no definite D call. Germline V gene sequence: CDR1 MDHEN, CDR2 SYDVKM. V lost 3 bases and J lost 2, with 14 bases in between. The CDR3 spans 15 residues. CDR3 in amino acids: CASSFYGTSAYEQYF. DNA for the CDR3: TGTGCCAGCAGTTTTTATGGTACGAGCGCCTACGAGCAGTACTTC.

This chain connects TRBV6-1 to TRBJ2-1; a weak D match, TRBD2 (6 bases). CDR1 and CDR2 (germline): MNHNS, SASEGT. There are 13 residues in the CDR3. V lost 4 bases and J 9 bases, leaving 13 bases between the germline ends. The CDR3 sequence: CASSGAGFGEQFF. CDR3 sequence (DNA): TGTGCCAGCAGTGGGGCGGGATTCGGTGAGCAGTTCTTC.

The chain carries TRBV2 and TRBJ1-3; D is ambiguous. The CDR3 is made up of 15 amino acids. The germline V gene encodes CDR1 SNHLY and CDR2 FYNNEI. V lost 3 bases, J lost 0 bases, and 9 bases lay in between. The DNA of the CDR3 is TGTGCCAGCAGTGACTCGGTGTTCTCTGGAAACACCATATATTTT. It codes for CASSDSVFSGNTIYF. Using reference TRBV2 and TRBJ1-3 for the parts outside the CDR3, the full variable domain is EPEVTQTPSHQVTQMGQEVILRCVPISNHLYFYWYRQILGQKVEFLVSFYNNEISEKSEIFDDQFSVERPDGSNFTLKIRSTKLEDSAMYFCASSDSVFSGNTIYFGEGSWLTVV.

The J gene is TRBJ2-7, the V gene TRBV18; 8 bases match TRBD1. This CDR3 is 15 amino acids long. CDR1 is KGHSH, CDR2 LQKENI, per germline. Trimming at V came to 2 bases and at J to 3 bases, leaving 6 bases not matched to a gene. The CDR3 DNA is TGTGCCAGCTCACCAGCCAGGGGGCAAGACTACGAGCAGTACTTC. Its translation: CASSPARGQDYEQYF. The full variable domain, completed using reference TRBV18 and TRBJ2-7, is NAGVMQNPRHLVRRRGQEARLRCSPMKGHSHVYWYRQLPEEGLKFMVYLQKENIIDESGMPKERFSAEFPKEGPSILRIQQVVRGDSAAYFCASSPARGQDYEQYFGPGTRLTVT.

The chain employs TRBV19 and TRBJ1-5; TRBD1 aligns across 7 bases. The trim removed 5 bases at V and 0 bases at J, leaving 10 bases unmatched. The CDR3 has 17 residues. The V gene's germline CDR1 is LNHDA and CDR2 SQIVND (reference sequence). The CDR3 sequence is CASSSSGTAYSNQPQHF. The CDR3 region has the DNA TGTGCCAGTAGTTCTTCCGGGACAGCTTATAGCAATCAGCCCCAGCATTTT.

The CDR3 bases are TGTGCCAGTAGTATCGGGCAGGGGGCCTACGAGCAGTACTTC. Amino acids: CASSIGQGAYEQYF. The chain couples TRBV19 to TRBJ2-7; TRBD1 matches at 7 bases. V lost 3 bases and J lost 2; bases outside the gene matches: 4. The CDR3 is 14 amino acids. Germline loops: CDR1 LNHDA, CDR2 SQIVND (reference sequence).

This clone was recorded once. V gene TRBV2 combines with J gene TRBJ2-5, with D possibly matching TRBD2 (6 bases). Germline V lookup: CDR1 SNHLY, CDR2 FYNNEI. CDR3 length equals 14 residues. Between the trimmed V and J ends, which lost 6 bases and 5 bases, there was a span of 16 bases. CDR3 DNA: TGTGCCAGCAGCCCGGGAGCCCTTGGGGAGACCCAGTACTTC. It codes for CASSPGALGETQYF.

The rearrangement links TRBV9 to TRBJ1-2; tentatively, D is TRBD1 (5 bases). This CDR3 has 15 amino acids. The germline V gene encodes CDR1 SGDLS and CDR2 YYNGEE. V lost 1 base, J lost 3 bases, and 13 bases lay in between. CDR3 DNA sequence: TGTGCCAGCAGCGTACGTGGTAGGGGTGACTATGGCTACACCTTC. It translates to CASSVRGRGDYGYTF. Full variable domain (missing parts from reference TRBV9 and TRBJ1-2): DSGVTQTPKHLITATGQRVTLRCSPRSGDLSVYWYQQSLDQGLQFLIQYYNGEERAKGNILERFSAQQFPDLHSELNLSSLELGDSALYFCASSVRGRGDYGYTFGSGTRLTVV.

The gene calls are TRBV5-1 and TRBJ1-4, with 9 bases fitting TRBD1. The germline V gene has CDR1 SGHRS and CDR2 YFSETQ. V trimming: 4 bases; J trimming: 5 bases; junction bases outside the gene matches: 6. This CDR3 region has 15 residues. In DNA form, the CDR3 reads TGCGCCAGCAGCAGATCGACAGGGGGGAATGAAAAACTGTTTTTT. As protein: CASSRSTGGNEKLFF.